This T cell receptor (beta chain) was captured in a study of blood T cell repertoires in COVID-19 (dated by TCRdb to 2019 to 2021). For context, the study as a whole: The collaborator samples originated in the United States, Italy and Spain and spanned the acute and convalescent phases of COVID-19. The material from the prospective study consisted of cDNA or gDNA derived from T cells, B-cell-depleted T cells, or PBMCs. Deeply sampled blood TCRbeta repertoires from subjects exposed to, actively infected with, or recovered from COVID-19 were included in the dataset. The repertoires were released in a freely available public database intended as a resource for research on the immune response to SARS-CoV-2. Samples came from the ongoing ImmuneRACE study (first 160 participants) plus 1,254 subjects from 6 global collaborators. Sample metadata almost always included a de-identified subject ID, COVID-19 status, age in years and sex. Where available, HLA class I and class II types were taken from metadata supplied by the sample provider and were not determined by assay-based typing.

Participants in the prospective study were aged roughly 18 to 100 years, lived in approximately 26 United States geographic areas, and enrolled through a virtual design. In the prospective study, participants were assigned to cohorts based on the clinical history participants reported in a screening survey and a study questionnaire. For ImmuneRACE Cohort 3, a participant was defined as recovered based on two consecutive negative NP/OP PCR tests, clearance by a healthcare professional, or resolution of symptoms. Each participant in the prospective study had whole blood, serum and a nasopharyngeal or oropharyngeal swab collected by mobile phlebotomists. Additional blood draws and questionnaires over an approximately 2-month period could optionally be provided by prospective study participants. Blood samples from the prospective study were shipped frozen or at room temperature prior to DNA extraction.

TCRbeta CDR3 regions were amplified from genomic DNA by means of the immunoSEQ Assay, a bias-controlled multiplex PCR. Concerning the study's data processing: Nucleated cell counts per sample were estimated from amplification of reference gene primers within the assay. To quantify the absolute abundance of each unique TCRbeta CDR3 rearrangement, sequence reads were collapsed and filtered. For each sample, productive Simpson clonality was calculated by taking the square root of Simpson's diversity index across productive rearrangements. TCRdb's version of the immuneACCESS table is confined to in-frame rearrangements and falls short of the full clone set. An unresolved V gene accounts for under half of the shortfall where checked; the remainder is of unknown origin. Clone size and the V and J calls come from that table; the DNA yielded D and trimming. For this sample the table gives approximately 280,000 clones, of which 85% were detected only once. The ten largest clonotypes hold around 2.5% of the sample.

V is cut by 0 bases and J by 2 bases, and the space between the germline ends is 12 bases. CDR1 and CDR2 (LNHNV, YYDKDF) derive from the germline V gene (reference sequence). Counted from cysteine to phenylalanine, this CDR3 has 16 amino acids. Just CDR3 DNA is preserved here, 48 bases in frame from base 1. Concerning this clone itself: Which antigen it targets is not known. No much larger clone exists at a distance of one base, and base qualities are not known.

What the research found in general, with its limitations: How much clinical and demographic metadata was included differed by source and by participant, and the metadata was provided uncurated.

This receptor chain uses TRBV15 and TRBJ2-3; the D gene is possibly TRBD1, with 5 bases matching. This sequence was found in a woman aged 45-65 years who had recovered from COVID-19. The specimen was PBMCs or T cells enriched from blood (not recorded which). The DNA is TGTGCCACCAGCAGAGACAGGGTTAAGGCCACAGATACGCAGTATTTT. It translates to CATSRDRVKATDTQYF.